The subject of this entry is one TCR beta chain. The record originates from a study of blood T cell repertoires in COVID-19. Background on the study: Sources were T cells, B-cell-depleted T cells, or PBMCs; the material itself was cDNA or gDNA.

Participants were placed into cohorts based on the clinical history they reported. The V gene's germline CDR1 is SGHNT and CDR2 YYREEE (reference sequence). Unmatched junction bases numbered 5, after V lost 1 base and J lost 0 bases. This CDR3 is built from 16 residues. TCRdb's table, derived via immunoSEQ multiplex PCR, lists solely in-frame clones and lacks some. The sample includes approximately 170,000 clones, more than 70% of them seen just once. This sequence originates from a woman in her forties or fifties in a cohort exposed to, infected with or recovered from COVID-19 (not recorded which). Source material: PBMCs or T cells enriched from blood (not recorded which). The rearrangement uses TRBV5-4 and TRBJ2-3; TRBD1 matches at 7 bases. CDR3 amino acids: CASSLRRDSSTDTQYF. The CDR3 DNA is TGTGCCAGCAGCTTGCGCCGGGACAGCAGCACAGATACGCAGTATTTT. The full variable domain, with the rest looked up from reference TRBV5-4 and TRBJ2-3, is ETGVTQSPTHLIKTRGQQVTLRCSSQSGHNTVSWYQQALGQGPQFIFQYYREEENGRGNFPPRFSGLQFPNYSSELNVNALELDDSALYLCASSLRRDSSTDTQYFGPGTRLTVL.